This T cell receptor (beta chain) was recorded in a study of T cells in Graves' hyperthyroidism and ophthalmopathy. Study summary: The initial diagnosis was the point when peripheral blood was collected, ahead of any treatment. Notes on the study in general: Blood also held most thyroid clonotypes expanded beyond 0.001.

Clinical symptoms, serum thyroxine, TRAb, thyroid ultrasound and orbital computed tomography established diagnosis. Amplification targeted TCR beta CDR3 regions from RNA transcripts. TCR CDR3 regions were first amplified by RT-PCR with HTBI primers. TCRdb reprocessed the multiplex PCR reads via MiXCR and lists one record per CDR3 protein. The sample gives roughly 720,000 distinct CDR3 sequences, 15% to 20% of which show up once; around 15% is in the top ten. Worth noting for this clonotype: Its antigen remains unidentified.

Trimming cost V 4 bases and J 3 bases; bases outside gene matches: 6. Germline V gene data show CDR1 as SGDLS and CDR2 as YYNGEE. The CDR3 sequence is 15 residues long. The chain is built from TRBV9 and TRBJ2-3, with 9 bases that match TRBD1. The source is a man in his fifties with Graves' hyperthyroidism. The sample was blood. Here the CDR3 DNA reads TGTGCCAGCAGCCCCCCGACAGGGGGGACAGATACGCAGTATTTT. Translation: CASSPPTGGTDTQYF.